These T cell receptor beta chains were read from a single sample in a study of cytomegalovirus exposure and HLA in healthy donors. Data came from immunoSEQ multiplex PCR; TCRdb stores just in-frame clones and leaves some out. The table includes more than 90,000 clones, about 80% detected once. The sequencing sample was made of PBMCs. These receptors all stem from a man aged 35 to 55 in good health and CMV-seronegative. Both conserved end residues are part of each CDR3. D genes are given only for firm matches. Expanded clones are given a class, and other clones once, few, many or no size at all.

clone_size,d_call,j_call,v_call,cdr3_nt,cdr3_aa
-,-,TRBJ1-4,TRBV11-2,TGTGCCAGCAGTCCCAACGGGGCGGCGGGGGAAAAACTGTTTTTT,CASSPNGAAGEKLFF
-,-,TRBJ1-5,TRBV28,TGTGCCAGCAGTTCTAACGGGGGAAATGAGAATCAGCCCCAGCATTTT,CASSSNGGNENQPQHF
-,-,TRBJ1-3,TRBV20-1,TGCAGTGCCCCAGGGGTTGACACCATATATTTT,CSAPGVDTIYF
-,TRBD1,TRBJ1-1,TRBV18,TGTGCCAGCTCACCACGGACAGGGGGCACTGAAGCTTTCTTT,CASSPRTGGTEAFF
-,-,TRBJ1-5,TRBV27,TGTGCCAGCAGGGAGGGCATGAGGGATAGCAATCAGCCCCAGCATTTT,CASREGMRDSNQPQHF
-,TRBD1,TRBJ1-1,TRBV5-4,TGTGCCAGCAGCCCAGGGGGCGCAGGGGGCACGGACACTGAAGCTTTCTTT,CASSPGGAGGTDTEAFF
-,-,TRBJ1-1,TRBV11-3,TGTGCCAGCAGCGGGGGGAGTATGACTGAAGCTTTCTTT,CASSGGSMTEAFF
-,TRBD1,TRBJ2-2,TRBV5-1,TGCGCCAGCAGCACGGACAGGCCCGTCGCCGGGGAGCTGTTTTTT,CASSTDRPVAGELFF
-,-,TRBJ1-1,TRBV19,TGTGCCAGTAGTGGTTGGACACCCCCTCAGGACACTGAAGCTTTCTTT,CASSGWTPPQDTEAFF
-,TRBD1,TRBJ1-1,TRBV19,TGTGCCAGTAGCAGGGACAGCCTGAACACTGAAGCTTTCTTT,CASSRDSLNTEAFF
-,TRBD1,TRBJ2-1,TRBV19,TGTGCCAGTAGTATCCAGGGGGAGCGGAATGAGCAGTTCTTC,CASSIQGERNEQFF
-,TRBD1,TRBJ2-4,TRBV27,TGTGCCAGCAGTCGCACTTCCGTGACAGGGATTCAGTACTTC,CASSRTSVTGIQYF
-,TRBD2,TRBJ2-1,TRBV5-6,TGTGCCAGCAGCCCTACTAGCGGGGGCTACGCAAACAATGAGCAGTTCTTC,CASSPTSGGYANNEQFF
-,TRBD1,TRBJ2-7,TRBV30,TGTGCCTGGAGGGGACAGGGGAACTGGGAGCAGTACTTC,CAWRGQGNWEQYF
-,-,TRBJ1-5,TRBV19,TGTGCCAGTAGCCGTGGGCCCTATCAGCCCCAGCATTTT,CASSRGPYQPQHF
-,TRBD1,TRBJ1-1,TRBV7-3,TGTGCCAGCAGCAACCAGGGGGACACTGAAGCTTTCTTT,CASSNQGDTEAFF
-,TRBD1,TRBJ1-4,TRBV27,TGTGCCAGCAGTTCACAGGGGTACGATGAAAAACTGTTTTTT,CASSSQGYDEKLFF
-,-,TRBJ1-1,TRBV11-2,TGTGCCAGCAGCGCCGTAGGAGGCACTGAAGCTTTCTTT,CASSAVGGTEAFF
-,TRBD1,TRBJ1-2,TRBV6-1,TGTGCCAGCAGTCCAGGGGGGTACAATGGCTACACCTTC,CASSPGGYNGYTF
-,TRBD1,TRBJ2-7,TRBV18,TGTGCCAGCTCACCGGGACAGGTCAGAGACGAGCAGTACTTC,CASSPGQVRDEQYF
-,TRBD1,TRBJ1-4,TRBV28,TGTGCCAGCAGCTGGGTTCCCGGGACAGGGGAGCGTGGGCTGTTTTTT,CASSWVPGTGERGLFF
-,-,TRBJ1-2,TRBV2,TGTGCCAGCAGCCTACAGGGTATGAGCTATGGCTACACCTTC,CASSLQGMSYGYTF
once,-,TRBJ1-4,TRBV27,TGTGCCTTTTTCAAAGGGGGACTGTTTTTT,CAFFKGGLFF
-,TRBD1,TRBJ1-5,TRBV5-6,TGTGCCAGCAGCAGGGGACAGGGTGGCAGCAATCAGCCCCAGCATTTT,CASSRGQGGSNQPQHF
-,-,TRBJ2-3,TRBV7-2,TGTGCCAGCAGCTTTAAAGGGGCAGATACGCAGTATTTT,CASSFKGADTQYF
-,-,TRBJ2-2,TRBV5-1,TGCGCCAGCAGCTTGGATGGACTAACCGGGGAGCTGTTTTTT,CASSLDGLTGELFF
-,-,TRBJ2-1,TRBV6-4,TGTGCCAGCAGAACGGACAGATCCCCAGACAATGAGCAGTTCTTC,CASRTDRSPDNEQFF
-,TRBD2,TRBJ2-3,TRBV19,TGTGCCAGTAGTATGGGGAGCGGGGGTACAGATACGCAGTATTTT,CASSMGSGGTDTQYF
-,TRBD2,TRBJ2-1,TRBV4-2,TGTGCCAGCAGCCAAGGGGGGGGGTCTAGCGGGAATTCCTACAATGAGCAGTTCTTC,CASSQGGGSSGNSYNEQFF
-,-,TRBJ2-1,TRBV15,TGTGCGGCCGGGGGCTCCTACAATGAGCAGTTCTTC,CAAGGSYNEQFF
-,TRBD1,TRBJ1-1,TRBV2,TGTGCCAGCAGTAAGAACCAGGGGGCTACTGAAGCTTTCTTT,CASSKNQGATEAFF
-,TRBD1,TRBJ2-3,TRBV5-1,TGCGCCAGCAGCGCGGGACAGGGCCCAGATACGCAGTATTTT,CASSAGQGPDTQYF
few,-,TRBJ1-5,TRBV19,TGTGCCAGTAGTCCACAGGGCCGTCAGCCCCAGCATTTT,CASSPQGRQPQHF
-,-,TRBJ1-1,TRBV19,TGTGCCACCCGAGTGGGCATGAACACTGAAGCTTTCTTT,CATRVGMNTEAFF
-,-,TRBJ2-3,TRBV11-3,TGTGCCAGCAGCTTCCAGGGCTCCACAGATACGCAGTATTTT,CASSFQGSTDTQYF
-,TRBD1,TRBJ1-2,TRBV18,TGTGCCAGCTCACCCGGGACAGAAAACTATGGCTACACCTTC,CASSPGTENYGYTF
-,-,TRBJ1-1,TRBV7-8,TGTGCCAGCAGCTTAGCGCACGGTACGCTTTTCGGGGGCACTGAAGCTTTCTTT,CASSLAHGTLFGGTEAFF
-,-,TRBJ2-3,TRBV10-3,TGTGCCATCAGTGACCAGGGAAAAGGGCCGGGCACAGATACGCAGTATTTT,CAISDQGKGPGTDTQYF
-,TRBD2,TRBJ2-1,TRBV4-3,TGCGCCAGCAGCCAAGAGTGGGCTAGCGGTGGCGGTGAGCAGTTCTTC,CASSQEWASGGGEQFF
few,TRBD2,TRBJ2-5,TRBV2,TGTGCCAGCGATCGGAGCGGGGGAGAGACCCAGTACTTC,CASDRSGGETQYF
-,TRBD1,TRBJ2-1,TRBV11-2,TGTGCCAGCAGCCCGGACAGGGGCCAGGAGCAGTTCTTC,CASSPDRGQEQFF
few,-,TRBJ2-2,TRBV9,TGTGCCAGCAGGGGTCGCCAGGGGACCGGGGAGCTGTTTTTT,CASRGRQGTGELFF
-,TRBD1,TRBJ2-1,TRBV7-7,TGTGCTAGCAGCTCTCCGGGACAGGGGGTTTGCGATGAGCAGTTCTTC,CASSSPGQGVCDEQFF
once,TRBD1,TRBJ1-4,TRBV5-5,TGTGCCAGCAGCAGACAGGGTTCGAATGAAAAACTGTTTTTT,CASSRQGSNEKLFF
-,TRBD1,TRBJ1-4,TRBV7-2,TGTGCCAGCAGGCCTGGAGGGGGCGGCGAAAAACTGTTTTTT,CASRPGGGGEKLFF
-,-,TRBJ1-4,TRBV7-9,TGTTCCAGCAGCTCCTCAGCTAATGAAAAACTGTTTTTT,CSSSSSANEKLFF
once,TRBD1,TRBJ1-4,TRBV28,TGTGCCAGCAGGGTAGGCCGGGACAGCAATCCAACTAATGAAAAACTGTTTTTT,CASRVGRDSNPTNEKLFF
-,-,TRBJ1-5,TRBV28,TGTGCCAGCAGTCCGACCGCAGACTATCCTACTAATCAGCCCCAGCATTTT,CASSPTADYPTNQPQHF
-,-,TRBJ1-6,TRBV28,TGTGCCAGCATCCTAGGGGAGGGAAGTACCCTCCACTTT,CASILGEGSTLHF
-,TRBD1,TRBJ1-6,TRBV4-2,TGTGCCAGCAGCCAACCGGGACAGTATAATTCACCCCTCCACTTT,CASSQPGQYNSPLHF
-,TRBD1,TRBJ1-1,TRBV5-1,TGCGCCAGCAGCAACACAGGGGTTTCCACTGAAGCTTTCTTT,CASSNTGVSTEAFF
-,TRBD1,TRBJ1-3,TRBV5-6,TGTGCCAGCAGCTTGCTGGCAGGGGGCTCGAGAGGAAACACCATATATTTT,CASSLLAGGSRGNTIYF
-,TRBD1,TRBJ2-2,TRBV2,TGTGCCAGCAGCATGGGACAGTCAACGATCACCGGGGAGCTGTTTTTT,CASSMGQSTITGELFF
-,TRBD1,TRBJ2-7,TRBV5-1,TGCGCCAGCAAAGAACAGGGGGCGGGTACGTACGAGCAGTACTTC,CASKEQGAGTYEQYF
-,TRBD2,TRBJ2-1,TRBV5-4,TGTGCCAGCAGCGGGCGGACTAGCGAGCATGAGCAGTTCTTC,CASSGRTSEHEQFF
-,-,TRBJ1-1,TRBV30,TGTGCCTGCCATCCGACAGGTCGATCGAACACTGAAGCTTTCTTT,CACHPTGRSNTEAFF
-,-,TRBJ2-5,TRBV6-5,TGTGCCAGCAGTTACTCCCAGAACCAAGAGACCCAGTACTTC,CASSYSQNQETQYF